This entry features one TCR beta chain sequence. What antigen it recognizes has not been identified. There are no base qualities to consult, and no much larger clone falls within one base. According to the study, the label for this sample's treatment or condition signals: oral pan-JAK inhibitor, 5-10 mg twice daily. Lesional scalp punch biopsies and peripheral blood were obtained from alopecia areata patients. PBMCs were separated by density centrifugation and stained for CD3, CD4 and CD8, after which CD4+ and CD8+ T cells were sorted on a FACSAria. These data are taken from a study of CD8+ T cells in alopecia areata (dated by TCRdb to the late 2010s). For the study in its entirety: Treated patients were enrolled in an open-label pilot trial of oral tofacitinib at 5 to 10 mg twice daily for moderate-to-severe alopecia areata. Amplification of TCRbeta CDR3 regions was done by immunoSEQ multiplex PCR using 35 Vbeta forward primers and 13 Jbeta reverse primers. Patients stayed on tofacitinib for 6 to 18 months and then had 6 months of follow-up off drug so that delayed response and recurrence could be assessed. Disease severity in treated patients was measured with the SALT score, which quantifies the percentage of affected scalp surface area. Scalp clonality was compared among normal scalp (n=4), patchy alopecia areata scalp (n=8), and alopecia totalis/universalis scalp (n=8). RNA came from the PAXgene miRNA kit for fixed scalp, the miRNeasy kit for PBMCs, and the RNeasy kit for mouse skin. Patients on tofacitinib were biopsied at baseline and after 4 and 24 weeks of treatment, and several of the patients also had a later scalp biopsy. High-throughput TCRbeta sequencing was used to examine T cell clonal expansion in alopecia areata in both the C3H/HeJ mouse model and human patients. Human TCRbeta sequencing covered scalp tissue and sorted CD4+ and CD8+ peripheral blood T cells from patchy and totalis/universalis alopecia areata patients and healthy controls. What the work shows at the level of the full study, not this receptor alone: Because the treated cohort was small and included a single nonresponder, larger studies are needed to assess links between baseline CD8+ expansion and response. Scalp TCR repertoire analysis is complicated because resident alphabeta T cells in normal human skin are also sequenced, whereas mouse skin is dominated by gammadelta T cells. Tofacitinib significantly decreased scalp clonality and the number of expanded CD8+ clones among the top 100 scalp clones. Compared with normal scalp, lesional scalp, particularly in alopecia totalis/universalis, had higher clonality and more expanded CD8+ clones, which suggests antigenic drive. Shared TCR sequences between patients were less evident than in mice, which may be partly attributable to HLA diversity in the patient population. During tofacitinib treatment, many expanded lesional clones remained in scalp and blood, and this persistence may partly explain relapse after treatment is stopped.

The CDR3, cysteine through phenylalanine, is 12 amino acids long. Only CDR3 DNA remains: 36 bases, in frame from the first base. From a lookup of the germline V gene, CDR1 and CDR2 are SQVTM and ANQGSEA. The germline ends are 12 bases apart after V is trimmed by 0 bases and J by 10 bases. Library generation was performed with the immunoSEQ multiplex PCR assay. For TCR sequencing, RNA was extracted from every sample and reverse transcribed into cDNA to serve as template. First-strand cDNA was synthesized using SuperScript III with a 2:1 mix of oligo-dT and random hexamers. Amplification bias was assessed with a synthetic immune receptor repertoire, and residual bias was removed computationally. Per the authors' processing: Raw reads were preprocessed to remove errors, and CDR3 was defined according to IMGT conventions as the region from the conserved cysteine to phenylalanine. Clonality was calculated as 1 minus Shannon entropy normalized by log2 of the number of productive unique TCRs. Scalp TCRbeta sequences were cross-referenced with sorted blood CD4 and CD8 repertoires so that the CD4 or CD8 identity of scalp clones could be inferred. TCRdb limited this immuneACCESS table to in-frame rearrangements with V and J called. A share of clones is missing; checked studies link under half to unresolved V genes, and the rest is unexplained. The V and J calls and clone size were taken over from that table, and D and trimming were inferred from the DNA. This sample comprises 210,000 or so clones, approximately 70% of them detected only once. The ten most abundant clones make up over 1% of the sample.

The sequence was obtained from a human donor with alopecia areata. The chain was built from TRBV29-1 and TRBJ1-2; 6 matching bases give a weak D call of TRBD1. The starting material was CD4+ T cells sorted from blood, obtained around week 44, from a patient treated with tofacitinib. The CDR3 protein: CSVEDQGRDYTF. The nucleotide sequence is given as TGCAGCGTTGAAGATCAGGGGCGGGACTACACCTTC. With the portions outside the CDR3 filled from the reference TRBV29-1 and TRBJ1-2 genes, the complete variable region becomes SAVISQKPSRDICQRGTSLTIQCQVDSQVTMMFWYRQQPGQSLTLIATANQGSEATYESGFVIDKFPISRPNLTFSTLTVSNMSPEDSSIYLCSVEDQGRDYTFGSGTRLTVV.